This T cell receptor beta chain was recorded in a study of early T cells in non-severe SARS-CoV-2 infection. The overall study: Bulk RNA taken from unsorted whole blood was sequenced, leaving chains unpaired.

Study-wide results and limits: Sequences matched to VDJdb favored anti-spike CD8 responses, while private and CD4 specificities were missed.

Molecules of cDNA were individually given unique molecular identifiers that were attached to them. TCRdb reanalysed the 5' RACE reads using MiXCR and keeps one entry per CDR3 protein. The table has about 34,000 distinct CDR3 sequences, around 5.4% seen once; the top ten hold about 5.8%. This clonotype was detected a few times. No antigen is known for it. One end of the junction is discordant with germline, which a read error may explain. Material: whole blood. This TCR was sampled from an adult who was a healthcare worker with PCR-confirmed SARS-CoV-2 infection or an uninfected control (not recorded which).

The CDR3: CASSSAGSYGYTF. CDR3 DNA: TGCGCCAGCAGTTCCGCTGGCTCTTATGGCTACACCTTC. J is TRBJ1-2 and V is TRBV28; D is uncertain. The CDR3 length is 13 residues. Per germline, CDR1 MDHEN and CDR2 SYDVKM.